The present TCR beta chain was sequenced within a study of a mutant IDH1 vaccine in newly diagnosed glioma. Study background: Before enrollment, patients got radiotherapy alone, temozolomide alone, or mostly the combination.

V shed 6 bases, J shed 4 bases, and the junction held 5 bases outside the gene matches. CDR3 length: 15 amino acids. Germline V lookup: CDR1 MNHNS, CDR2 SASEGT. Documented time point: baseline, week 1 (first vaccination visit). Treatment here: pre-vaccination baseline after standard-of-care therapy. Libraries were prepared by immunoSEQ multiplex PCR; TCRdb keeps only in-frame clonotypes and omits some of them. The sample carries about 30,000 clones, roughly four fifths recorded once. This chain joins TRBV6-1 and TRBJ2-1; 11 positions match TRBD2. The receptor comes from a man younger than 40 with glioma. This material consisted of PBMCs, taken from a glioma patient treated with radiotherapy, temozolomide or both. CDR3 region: CASRALAGGYNEQFF. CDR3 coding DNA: TGTGCCAGCAGGGCCCTAGCGGGAGGATACAATGAGCAGTTCTTC.